Following are 3 T cell receptor beta chains from one sample sequenced in a study of blood T cell repertoires in COVID-19. Assay: immunoSEQ multiplex PCR; the TCRdb copy retains only in-frame clones and omits some. The sample contains 210,000 or so clones, roughly nine tenths of which appear only once. The sequenced sample consisted of peripheral blood. The receptors derive from a woman aged 45-65 years with acute or convalescent COVID-19.

The chain carries TRBV6-5 and TRBJ2-1; 7 bases fit TRBD2. This CDR3 has 15 amino acids. Germline CDR1 reads MNHEY; CDR2 reads SVGAGI. The J segment lost 8 bases and the V segment lost 2 bases, leaving 9 bases of the junction unmatched. CDR3 DNA sequence: TGTGCCAGCAGTTACGGAGCGGGGAGTCTCGATGAGCAGTTCTTC. Encoded protein: CASSYGAGSLDEQFF.

A note on this clone: This CDR3 is also generated by other DNA sequences in the sample. J is TRBJ2-2 and V is TRBV12-5; weak D call: TRBD2 (6 bases). V lost 0 bases to trimming and J lost 0 bases, with 14 bases between them. The germline V gene encodes CDR1 LGHNT and CDR2 FRNRAP. The length of the CDR3 is 18 residues. This CDR3 reads CASGLVLAGTTNTGELFF. The DNA for the CDR3 is TGTGCTAGTGGTTTGGTACTGGCGGGAACTACGAACACCGGGGAGCTGTTTTTT.

J is TRBJ2-2 and V is TRBV19; 7 positions agree with TRBD2. Germline-derived CDR1 and CDR2 are LNHDA and SQIVND (reference sequence). The CDR3 is 16 residues long. The trim removed 3 bases at V and 3 bases at J, leaving 7 bases unmatched. The CDR3 loop reads CASSIRAGVDTGELFF. CDR3 sequence (DNA): TGTGCCAGTAGTATCCGGGCGGGGGTAGACACCGGGGAGCTGTTTTTT.